This TCR beta chain was recorded in a study of control samples from healthy donors and cancer patients. Using immunoSEQ multiplex PCR, the repertoire was profiled, and TCRdb retains in-frame clones only, with some absent. This table has more than 110,000 clones, roughly 92% appearing once. V lost 0 bases, J lost 7 bases, and 10 bases lay in between. Germline-derived CDR1 and CDR2 are GTSNPN and SVGIG (reference sequence). The CDR3 extends over 12 amino acids. The sequence was collected from a man aged 25 to 45 in good health. The chain recombines TRBV30 with TRBJ2-7; D call uncertain. Material: blood. CDR3 in DNA: TGTGCCTGGAGTGTCAGGTATTGGGAGCAGTACTTC. Its protein is CAWSVRYWEQYF.